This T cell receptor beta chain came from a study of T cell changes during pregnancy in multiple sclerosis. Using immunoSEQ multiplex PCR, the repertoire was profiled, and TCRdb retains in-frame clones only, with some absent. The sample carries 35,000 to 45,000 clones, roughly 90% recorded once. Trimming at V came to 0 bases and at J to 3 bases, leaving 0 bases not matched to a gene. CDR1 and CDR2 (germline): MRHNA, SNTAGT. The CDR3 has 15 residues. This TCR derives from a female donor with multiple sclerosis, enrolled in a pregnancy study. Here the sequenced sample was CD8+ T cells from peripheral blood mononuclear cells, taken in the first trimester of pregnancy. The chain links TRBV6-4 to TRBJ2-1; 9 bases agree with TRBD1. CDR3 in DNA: TGTGCCAGCAGTGACTCGACAGGGGGCTACAATGAGCAGTTCTTC. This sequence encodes CASSDSTGGYNEQFF.